This T cell receptor (beta chain) was identified during a study of T cell repertoires in cytomegalovirus infection. Whole-study context: The authors relied on CMV epitopes, both recently identified HLA-C-restricted and well-studied HLA-B-restricted.

The CDR3 runs to 14 residues. V gave up 0 bases and J gave up 7 bases; unmatched junction bases: 3. Per germline, CDR1 MNHNS and CDR2 SASEGT. TCRdb re-called the reads with MiXCR, one entry per CDR3 protein. The sample shows about 470,000 distinct CDR3 sequences, about 42% of them seen only once. Regarding this clonotype: As yet, its antigen is unknown.

Broader study findings: In two of eight donors, the top clonotype was HLA-C-restricted CMV-specific.

The genes are TRBV6-1 and TRBJ2-3, with 8 bases that match TRBD2. The TCR comes from a human donor in good health (CMV status not recorded). Some clones in this sample may be carry-over from other donors' samples. The material was cultured PBMCs, obtained from culture after CMV antigen stimulation. The CDR3 protein is CASSEAGGANTQYF. CDR3 sequence (DNA): TGTGCCAGCAGTGAAGCCGGGGGGGCGAATACGCAGTATTTT.